Below, one T cell receptor (beta chain) is given with its context. This entry is derived from a study of blood T cell repertoires in COVID-19. Study at large: Spain, Italy and the United States supplied samples that represented acute and convalescent COVID-19. PBMCs, B-cell-depleted T cells, or T cells provided the cDNA or gDNA that made up the material.

Original analysis: Using reference gene primer amplification, nucleated cell counts were estimated. Assay used: immunoSEQ multiplex PCR; TCRdb lists only in-frame clones, some missing. V, J and clone size reflect that table, while D and trimming were determined from the DNA. In the table there are some 240,000 clones, about four fifths of which are singletons. The germline V gene has CDR1 SGDLS and CDR2 YYNGEE. The CDR3 extends over 23 amino acids. The ends lost 0 bases at V and 0 bases at J; junction bases unmatched: 24. The chain has TRBV9 and TRBJ2-1; 7 bases are a match to TRBD2. This sequence was found in a woman at least 80 years old with acute or convalescent COVID-19. Sequencing was performed on peripheral blood. Here the CDR3 reads CASSVGPQGLGGGLYSSYNEQFF. CDR3 bases: TGTGCCAGCAGCGTAGGTCCCCAGGGCTTGGGCGGGGGACTCTATAGCTCCTACAATGAGCAGTTCTTC.